This TCR beta chain is drawn from a study of T cells in Graves' hyperthyroidism and ophthalmopathy. Study observations and caveats: Most thyroid clonotypes expanded above 0.001 appeared in blood too. The model anticipated ophthalmopathy a median about six months pre-onset.

Active moderate-to-severe ophthalmopathy, Clinical Activity Score at least 3, NOSPECS at least 4, under 3 months' duration. Points on this clonotype: Its cognate antigen is unknown.

The CDR3 is 14 amino acids. In germline, CDR1 is SGDLS, CDR2 YYNGEE. The V gene lost 4 bases and the J gene lost 5 bases, with 14 bases spanning the gap. RNA transcripts served as the template for amplifying TCR beta CDR3 regions. A first-round RT-PCR of the TCR CDR3 used the HTBI primer set. TCRdb reprocessed the multiplex PCR reads with MiXCR, giving one entry per CDR3 protein. The sample carries about 250,000 distinct CDR3 sequences, around 22% recorded once. The TCR sequence derives from a man younger than 40 with Graves' ophthalmopathy. V gene TRBV9 combines with J gene TRBJ2-3, with TRBD1 as a possible D gene (7 bases). The source material was blood. CDR3 region: CASSISRGEDTQYF. The CDR3 bases are TGTGCCAGCAGCATTTCCAGGGGGGAAGATACGCAGTATTTT.